The 10 T cell receptor beta chains below all came from one sample that was sequenced in a study of blood T cell repertoires in COVID-19. The repertoire was sequenced with immunoSEQ multiplex PCR; TCRdb's copy has only in-frame clones and lacks some. The top ten hold about 1.5% of the sample, which has more than 100,000 clones, almost 85% seen once. The sample was peripheral blood. These receptor sequences come from a man in his sixties with acute or convalescent COVID-19.

This clone was found once. CDR3 protein: CASSLRELSNEQFF. The CDR3 DNA follows: TGTGCCAGCAGCTTACGGGAGCTCTCCAATGAGCAGTTCTTC. The genes are TRBV7-9 and TRBJ2-1; the D gene is possibly TRBD2 (6 bases). Deletions cut 2 bases from V and 6 bases from J, with 11 bases between. The CDR3 is 14 residues long. The germline V gene encodes CDR1 SEHNR and CDR2 FQNEAQ (reference sequence).

This clone showed up just once. The chain is built from TRBV11-1 and TRBJ2-2, with D tentatively TRBD1 (6 bases). This CDR3 comprises 14 residues. The V end lost 4 bases, the J end lost 1 base, and 7 bases lay between the germline ends. In germline, CDR1 is SGHAT, CDR2 FQDESV (reference sequence). The CDR3 sequence: CASSWGQNTGELFF. The CDR3 DNA sequence: TGTGCCAGCAGCTGGGGGCAGAACACCGGGGAGCTGTTTTTT.

This clone was recorded a few times. This chain joins TRBV2 and TRBJ2-7; TRBD2 might be the D (5 bases). The CDR3 spans 15 residues. V was cut by 7 bases and J by 2 bases, with 18 bases left in between. The V gene's germline CDR1 is SNHLY and CDR2 FYNNEI. CDR3 residues: CASNRHFSGTYEQYF. The CDR3 region has the DNA TGTGCCAGCAATAGACACTTTTCGGGGACCTACGAGCAGTACTTC.

The V call is TRBV30, the J call TRBJ2-3; 14 bases agree with TRBD2. V trimming: 5 bases; J trimming: 1 base; junction bases outside the gene matches: 2. CDR1 is GTSNPN and CDR2 is SVGIG in the germline V gene (reference sequence). The CDR3 consists of 15 residues. In DNA, the CDR3 is TGTGCCTGGGGGACTAGCGGGGGTCGCACAGATACGCAGTATTTT. Translating gives CAWGTSGGRTDTQYF.

This rearrangement joins TRBV29-1 to TRBJ2-7, with 11 nucleotides matching TRBD2. After removal of 4 bases from V and 3 bases from J, the junction contained 5 bases not matched to a gene. The CDR3 covers 14 residues. CDR1 SQVTM and CDR2 ANQGSEA come from the germline V gene. The CDR3 is CSVGGLAGGYEQYF. CDR3 nucleotide sequence: TGCAGCGTTGGAGGGCTAGCGGGGGGCTACGAGCAGTACTTC.

This chain uses TRBV30 with TRBJ1-1; D gene ambiguous. The germline V gene has CDR1 GTSNPN and CDR2 SVGIG (reference sequence). The CDR3 loop spans 13 amino acids. The germline V and J ends were trimmed by 4 bases and 10 bases, with 19 bases remaining between them. CDR3 sequence: CAWIGREKMGAFF. DNA of the CDR3: TGTGCCTGGATAGGACGGGAGAAAATGGGAGCTTTCTTT. Filled out from reference TRBV30 and TRBJ1-1, the complete variable domain reads SQTIHQWPATLVQPVGSPLSLECTVEGTSNPNLYWYRQAAGRGLQLLFYSVGIGQISSEVPQNLSASRPQDRQFILSSKKLLLSDSGFYLCAWIGREKMGAFFGQGTRLTVV.

The chain uses TRBV12-1 and TRBJ2-1; the table's TRBD2 call for D was not verified on the DNA. TRBV12-1 is noted as a pseudogene. The CDR3 covers 13 residues. This CDR3 reads CASNTGGQGEQFF. The CDR3 DNA is TGTGCCAGCAATACGGGGGGGCAGGGTGAGCAGTTCTTC.

This chain links TRBV5-1 with TRBJ1-1, with 7 bases fitting TRBD1. The CDR3 extends over 15 amino acids. Unmatched junction bases numbered 9, after V lost 0 bases and J lost 7 bases. In germline, CDR1 is SGHRS, CDR2 YFSETQ. The chain's CDR3 is CASSLEVQGNGEAFF. DNA of the CDR3: TGCGCCAGCAGCTTGGAAGTACAGGGGAACGGTGAAGCTTTCTTT.

The gene calls are TRBV10-1 and TRBJ2-2, with D maybe TRBD2 (6 bases). Trimming pared 2 bases from V and 1 base from J, leaving 8 bases between. CDR3 length: 15 amino acids. Germline loops: CDR1 WNHNN, CDR2 SYGVQD (reference sequence). CDR3 sequence reads: CASSERRGNTGELFF. CDR3 bases: TGCGCCAGCAGTGAGCGGCGGGGGAACACCGGGGAGCTGTTTTTT.

The rearrangement uses TRBV23-1 and TRBJ2-7, with a possible D match to TRBD1 (6 bases). TRBV23-1 is identified as an open reading frame with a role that is uncertain. There are 14 residues in the CDR3. Trimming took 7 bases from V and 4 from J, leaving 17 bases between them. CDR3 coding DNA: TGCGCCAGCAATCCGGGACATGGGGAATACGAGCAGTACTTC. Its protein product is CASNPGHGEYEQYF.